The 12 T cell receptor beta chains presented below share a single source sample, sequenced in a study of blood T cells in healthy people across ages. Then a second PCR, running roughly 6 to 11 cycles, was carried out with a sample-barcoded 5' primer and a J-beta primer mix. MiXCR, run by TCRdb on the 5' RACE reads, gives a single entry per CDR3 protein. Of around 1,000,000 distinct CDR3 sequences detected, about 23% appear once; the ten largest clones hold approximately 0.7%. The sample was also linked to a second study, of T cells of mothers and their children.

Sample: blood. The receptors come from a girl aged 2 to 9 in good health.

This clonotype was observed a handful of times. The V gene is TRBV21-1, the J gene TRBJ2-5; the table's D call of TRBD1 was not tested on the DNA. The J call may be incorrect, as the DNA end agrees better with TRBJ2-1. TRBV21-1 is listed as a pseudogene. The CDR3 extends over 21 amino acids. DNA for the CDR3: TGTGCCAGCAGCAAAGACCTGGTAGGGACAGGGGGCACAATCACGGCCAATGAGCAGTTCTTC. Protein product: CASSKDLVGTGGTITANEQFF.

The rearrangement uses TRBV19 and TRBJ1-1, with a tentative D call TRBD1 (6 bases). The CDR3 runs 20 residues. Germline-derived CDR1 and CDR2 are LNHDA and SQIVND (reference sequence). Trimming took 5 bases from V and 0 from J, leaving 28 bases between them. The CDR3 DNA reads as TGTGCCAGTAGTTTTAGGAGGGGGAGAGGACTTTTTTACATGAACACTGAAGCTTTCTTT. Translated: CASSFRRGRGLFYMNTEAFF. Supplemented by reference TRBV19 and TRBJ1-1, the full variable domain reads DGGITQSPKYLFRKEGQNVTLSCEQNLNHDAMYWYRQDPGQGLRLIYYSQIVNDFQKGDIAEGYSVSREKKESFPLTVTSAQKNPTAFYLCASSFRRGRGLFYMNTEAFFGQGTRLTVV.

The V gene is TRBV5-4, the J gene TRBJ2-7; D is ambiguous. CDR1 and CDR2 (germline): SGHNT, YYREEE (reference sequence). V gave up 1 base and J gave up 3 bases, with 11 bases separating them. The CDR3 extends over 14 amino acids. Here the CDR3 DNA reads TGTGCCAGCAGCTTGCATGGGTCCTACTACGAGCAGTACTTC. Residues: CASSLHGSYYEQYF.

The CDR3 nucleotides are TGTGCCAGCAGGGGGACAGGGGCCGAGCAGTACTTC. As protein: CASRGTGAEQYF. The chain links TRBV13 to TRBJ2-7, with 10 bases fitting TRBD1. Germline lookup yields CDR1 PRHDT and CDR2 FYEKMQ (reference sequence). V was pared by 6 bases and J by 6 bases, with 2 bases of the junction left unmatched. The CDR3 is 12 residues long.

This chain connects TRBV4-1 to TRBJ2-6; D gene unclear. CDR1 and CDR2 from the germline V gene are MGHRA and YSYEKL. V was pared by 1 base and J by 0 bases, with 10 bases between. This CDR3 contains 17 residues. The CDR3 nucleotides are TGCGCCAGCAGCCAAGGGAAGTCAAACTCTGGGGCCAACGTCCTGACTTTC. Residues: CASSQGKSNSGANVLTF.

This clonotype was counted a few times. The V gene is TRBV7-9, the J gene TRBJ2-7; D unresolved. The CDR3 has 14 residues. V shed 4 bases and J shed 2 bases, with 12 bases lying between them. Germline V gene sequence: CDR1 SEHNR, CDR2 FQNEAQ (reference sequence). This CDR3 reads CASSSDAGAYEQYF. The CDR3 nucleotides are TGTGCCAGCAGCTCAGACGCAGGAGCCTACGAGCAGTACTTC.

This chain connects TRBV20-1 to TRBJ2-2, with TRBD2 as a possible D gene (5 bases). This CDR3 comprises 17 residues. V lost 0 bases, J lost 5 bases, and 19 bases lay in between. CDR1 DFQATT and CDR2 SNEGSKA come from the germline V gene (reference sequence). The CDR3 protein is CSARDLGKGLGTGELFF. CDR3 DNA: TGCAGTGCTAGAGATCTCGGGAAGGGATTAGGGACCGGGGAGCTGTTTTTT.

The chain uses TRBV19 and TRBJ2-1; 8 nucleotides agree with TRBD2. CDR3 size: 15 residues. V lost 8 bases and J lost 5; bases outside the gene matches: 11. Germline CDR1 reads LNHDA; CDR2 reads SQIVND (reference sequence). CDR3 sequence (DNA): TGTGCCAGTCAAGGGGCCGGGACTAGAAACAATGAGCAGTTCTTC. Amino acid sequence: CASQGAGTRNNEQFF.

This clonotype turned up a few times. V gene TRBV7-2 combines with J gene TRBJ2-5; D might be TRBD2 (5 bases). Trimming removed 2 bases from V and 6 bases from J, with 16 bases in between. Germline CDR1 is SGHTA and CDR2 is FQGNSA. This CDR3 spans 15 amino acids. The CDR3 DNA reads as TGTGCCAGCAGCTTAAGATCGGGAAAGGAGAAGACCCAGTACTTC. This sequence encodes CASSLRSGKEKTQYF.

The J gene is TRBJ2-7, the V gene TRBV7-9; 9 bases line up with TRBD1. J lost 5 bases, V lost 3 bases, and 8 bases had no gene match. CDR1 and CDR2 (germline): SEHNR, FQNEAQ (reference sequence). This CDR3 spans 15 amino acids. The CDR3 spells CASSLVGQGLHEQYF. The CDR3 region has the DNA TGTGCCAGCAGCTTGGTGGGACAGGGTCTCCACGAGCAGTACTTC.

V gene TRBV29-1 combines with J gene TRBJ2-1; D is unclear. CDR3 length: 12 residues. Trimming took 7 bases from V and 2 from J, leaving 9 bases between them. The germline V gene has CDR1 SQVTM and CDR2 ANQGSEA. CDR3 sequence: CSARSPYNEQFF. For the CDR3, the DNA is TGCAGCGCACGAAGCCCCTACAATGAGCAGTTCTTC.

This clonotype was seen a few times. The V and J genes are TRBV4-2 and TRBJ1-3; TRBD1 might be the D (5 bases). Germline V gives CDR1 LGHNA, CDR2 YNFKEQ. Between the trimmed V and J ends, which lost 4 bases and 7 bases, there was a span of 17 bases. This CDR3 is built from 15 residues. The CDR3 region has the DNA TGTGCCAGCAGCCCCCAACGGCAGCGGGGCAACACCATATATTTT. Translation gives CASSPQRQRGNTIYF.